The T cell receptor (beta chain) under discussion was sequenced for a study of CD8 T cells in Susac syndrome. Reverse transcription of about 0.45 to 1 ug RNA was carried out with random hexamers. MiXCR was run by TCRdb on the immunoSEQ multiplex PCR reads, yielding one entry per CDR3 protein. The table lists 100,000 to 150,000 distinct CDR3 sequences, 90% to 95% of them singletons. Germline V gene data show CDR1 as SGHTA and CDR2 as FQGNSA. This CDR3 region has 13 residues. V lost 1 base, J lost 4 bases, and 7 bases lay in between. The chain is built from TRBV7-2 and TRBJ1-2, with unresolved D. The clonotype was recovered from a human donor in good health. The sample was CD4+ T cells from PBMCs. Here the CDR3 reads CASSLGIRYGYTF. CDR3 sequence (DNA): TGTGCCAGCAGCTTAGGGATTCGCTATGGCTACACCTTC.